These T cell receptor beta chains were read from a single sample in a study of T cells in Graves' hyperthyroidism and ophthalmopathy. MiXCR was run by TCRdb on the multiplex PCR reads, yielding one entry per CDR3 protein. The profile shows more than 500,000 distinct CDR3 sequences, around 13% of them singletons. The specimen was blood. These receptors were collected from a woman aged 40 to 55 with Graves' hyperthyroidism. Both conserved end residues are part of each CDR3. A D gene is named only where the DNA matches it firmly. Some rows mark clone size as missing; the rest say once, few, many or name a class of expanded clone.

clone_size	v_call	d_call	j_call	cdr3_nt	cdr3_aa
many	TRBV12-5	NA	TRBJ1-2	TGTGCTAGTGGTTCCCCGGGCTATGGCTACACCTTC	CASGSPGYGYTF
many	TRBV5-1	NA	TRBJ2-2	TGCGCCAGCAGCTTGGATAGGGGGGACACCGGGGAGCTGTTTTTT	CASSLDRGDTGELFF
NA	TRBV5-1	TRBD1	TRBJ1-4	TGCGCCAGCAGCCCGGAGGGACAGGGAACTGAAAAACTGTTTTTT	CASSPEGQGTEKLFF
many	TRBV20-1	TRBD1	TRBJ1-2	TGCAGTGCCGCCACATCCGTGACAGGGGGCGCCGGCGCCACCTATGGCTACACCTTC	CSAATSVTGGAGATYGYTF
many	TRBV28	TRBD2	TRBJ2-7	TGTGCCAGCAGTTTCTCTAGCGGGAGTTCCTACGAGCAGTACTTC	CASSFSSGSSYEQYF
many	TRBV28	NA	TRBJ2-5	TGTGCCATCCGGTCGGGGTTTTCGGTTACGGAGACCCAGTACTTC	CAIRSGFSVTETQYF
NA	TRBV9	TRBD2	TRBJ2-3	TGTGCCAGCAGCGTATCTAGCGGGAGAGGAGGTTTGGATACGCAGTATTTT	CASSVSSGRGGLDTQYF
few	TRBV20-1	TRBD2	TRBJ2-7	TGCAGTGCTAGAGTTAGCGGGAGAGCCAGCTCCTACGAGCGGTACTTC	CSARVSGRASSYERYF
NA	TRBV7-9	NA	TRBJ1-2	TGTGCCAGCAGCCGGGGGGGGGGGGCGGATGGCTACACCTTC	CASSRGGGADGYTF
NA	TRBV9	NA	TRBJ2-2	TGTGCCAGCAGCGTATCTGGGGTCACCGGGGAGCTGTTTTTT	CASSVSGVTGELFF
NA	TRBV27	NA	TRBJ2-3	TGTGCCAGCAGTCCACAGGGCAGTAACGCAGATACGCAGTATTTT	CASSPQGSNADTQYF
few	TRBV19	TRBD1	TRBJ2-2	TGTGCCAGTAGTATAGCGCAGGGGGAGATCATCGGGGAGCTGTTTTTT	CASSIAQGEIIGELFF
few	TRBV7-9	NA	TRBJ2-7	TGTGCCAGCAGCTTAGGCGGGACCCTTTACTCCTACGAGCAGTACTTC	CASSLGGTLYSYEQYF
NA	TRBV5-5	NA	TRBJ1-3	TGTGCCAGCAGCTTGGCCCCCCCCCAGCAGGTGGGAAACACCATATATTTT	CASSLAPPQQVGNTIYF
NA	TRBV19	NA	TRBJ1-5	TGTGCCAGTAGTATTGGTCACAGCAATCAGCCCCAGCATTTT	CASSIGHSNQPQHF
many	TRBV27	TRBD1	TRBJ2-6	TGTGCCAGCAGCACAGACAGGGTAGTTACTGGGGCCAACGTCCTGACTTTC	CASSTDRVVTGANVLTF
once	TRBV20-1	NA	TRBJ2-5	TGCAGCCTCGGCGGCCAAGAGACCCAGTACTTC	CSLGGQETQYF
NA	TRBV7-9	NA	TRBJ2-7	TGTGCCAGCAGCGCCGGACAGGGGGCGGCTAGCGGGAGGGCCTACTACGAGCAGTACTTC	CASSAGQGAASGRAYYEQYF
NA	TRBV19	NA	TRBJ2-7	TGTGCCAGTAGTTGGGCGAGAGGCAACTACGAGCAGTACTTC	CASSWARGNYEQYF
NA	TRBV25-1	TRBD1	TRBJ1-1	TGTGCCAGCGTCCCCCGGACAGGGCTGAACACTGAAGCTTTCTTT	CASVPRTGLNTEAFF
few	TRBV6-5	NA	TRBJ1-6	TGTGCCAGCAGTTACTCTCCTAGGACTTCACCCCTCCACTTT	CASSYSPRTSPLHF
NA	TRBV10-3	TRBD2	TRBJ2-2	TGTGCCATCAGCCTAGCGGAGGCGAACACCGGGGAGCTGTTTTTT	CAISLAEANTGELFF
NA	TRBV29-1	TRBD2	TRBJ2-7	TGCAGCGTGGTCTGGAAGCTAGCGGGATTGGACGAGCAGTACTTC	CSVVWKLAGLDEQYF
few	TRBV19	TRBD1	TRBJ2-7	TGTGCCAGTAGTATATCCGGGACAGGGCCCTACGAGCAGTACTTC	CASSISGTGPYEQYF
NA	TRBV5-1	NA	TRBJ1-4	TGCGCCAGCAGCTTTGACAGTGGAGGAGTGACTAATGAAAAACTGTTTTTT	CASSFDSGGVTNEKLFF
NA	TRBV4-1	NA	TRBJ2-1	TGCGCCAGCAGCCAAAGACTGGTTCACTTTGACAATGAGCAGTTCTTC	CASSQRLVHFDNEQFF
many	TRBV11-2	NA	TRBJ2-7	TGTGCCAGCAGCTTAGAAACGCCAGCGCTTCATCTCTACGAGCAGTACTTC	CASSLETPALHLYEQYF
NA	TRBV3-1	NA	TRBJ2-2	TGTGCCAGCAGCCAAGATCGGGCGGGAATGGGCGGGGAGCTGTTTTTT	CASSQDRAGMGGELFF
many	TRBV12-3/TRBV12-4	NA	TRBJ2-1	TGTGCCAGCAGTTTCTCCCTTTTGGGGGGAGTCTCCTACAATGAGCAGTTCTTC	CASSFSLLGGVSYNEQFF
NA	TRBV15	TRBD1	TRBJ2-7	TGTGCCACCAGCAGAGGGAGGTTCGGACAGGGGTTTTCCTACGAGCAGTACTTC	CATSRGRFGQGFSYEQYF
many	TRBV28	NA	TRBJ1-1	TGTGCCAGCAGTTTCGCGGGAACAGCCAACACTGAAGCTTTCTTT	CASSFAGTANTEAFF
many	TRBV30	NA	TRBJ2-7	TGTGCCTGGAGTGTAAGGGGTCTCCTTCCCGAGCAGTACTTC	CAWSVRGLLPEQYF